Following are 30 T cell receptor beta chains from one sample sequenced in a study of cytomegalovirus exposure and HLA in healthy donors. A multiplex PCR was run with 60 Vbeta primers and 13 Jbeta primers. Only in-frame clones appear in the TCRdb table, and some are missing; sequencing was by immunoSEQ multiplex PCR. The table shows 100,000 or so clones, with over 60% occurring only once. Sequences were obtained from PBMCs. Every receptor here comes from a female donor in good health and CMV-seronegative.

The chain carries TRBV11-2 and TRBJ1-1; D not certain. This CDR3 region has 16 residues. The germline V gene has CDR1 SGHAT and CDR2 FQNNGV. Trimming removed 5 bases at V and 1 base at J, with 17 bases between. The CDR3 loop is CASSPTPSLPNTEAFF. As DNA, the CDR3 is TGTGCCAGCAGCCCTACCCCGAGCTTACCGAACACTGAAGCTTTCTTT.

This chain connects TRBV4-3 to TRBJ2-5, with 10 bases aligning to TRBD2. CDR3 length: 17 residues. V was clipped by 2 bases and J by 2 bases; unmatched bases: 8. Germline V CDR1 and CDR2: LGHNA, YSLEER. DNA for the CDR3: TGCGCCAGCAGCCAAAGTCTAGCGGGGGCTGGACAAGAGACCCAGTACTTC. Translated, it gives CASSQSLAGAGQETQYF.

This rearrangement joins TRBV6-5 to TRBJ2-1; D might be TRBD2 (6 bases). From germline, CDR1 is MNHEY and CDR2 SVGAGI. The CDR3 extends over 16 amino acids. V was clipped by 0 bases and J by 9 bases, with 18 bases between them. CDR3 sequence reads: CASSYSGDSYLGEQFF. Here the CDR3 DNA reads TGTGCCAGCAGTTACTCTGGGGACTCATATCTGGGTGAGCAGTTCTTC.

The chain joins TRBV7-2 to TRBJ1-1, with D uncertain. The V end lost 0 bases, the J end lost 1 base, and 9 bases lay between the germline ends. Germline assignment: CDR1 SGHTA and CDR2 FQGNSA. The CDR3 is 15 amino acids. The CDR3 sequence is CASSLAGGRNTEAFF. The CDR3 DNA sequence: TGTGCCAGCAGCTTAGCGGGCGGGAGGAACACTGAAGCTTTCTTT.

This clone was picked up a small number of times. The chain uses TRBV13 and TRBJ2-7; D gene uncertain. This CDR3 spans 15 amino acids. V was trimmed by 5 bases and J by 2 bases, leaving 16 bases between them. The V gene's germline CDR1 is PRHDT and CDR2 FYEKMQ (reference sequence). The CDR3 DNA sequence: TGTGCCAGCAGCCAAGATGTAGAGAGAACCTACGAGCAGTACTTC. This encodes CASSQDVERTYEQYF. The complete variable domain, with remaining parts taken from reference TRBV13 and TRBJ2-7, reads AAGVIQSPRHLIKEKRETATLKCYPIPRHDTVYWYQQGPGQDPQFLISFYEKMQSDKGSIPDRFSAQQFSDYHSELNMSSLELGDSALYFCASSQDVERTYEQYFGPGTRLTVT.

The rearrangement joins TRBV30 to TRBJ2-7; TRBD1 aligns across 7 bases. Germline CDR1 GTSNPN, CDR2 SVGIG (reference sequence). V was pared by 0 bases and J by 2 bases, with 4 bases of the junction left unmatched. This CDR3 is built from 14 residues. The CDR3 sequence: CAWSVGTGAYEQYF. CDR3 DNA: TGTGCCTGGAGTGTAGGAACAGGGGCCTACGAGCAGTACTTC.

V is TRBV19 and J is TRBJ2-2; possibly TRBD1 for D (5 bases). The V end was cut by 5 bases, the J end by 2 bases, with 12 bases between. The CDR3 loop spans 15 amino acids. From germline, CDR1 is LNHDA and CDR2 SQIVND (reference sequence). The CDR3 protein is CASSPTASNTGELFF. In DNA, the CDR3 is TGTGCCAGTAGTCCGACAGCATCTAACACCGGGGAGCTGTTTTTT.

This clone was counted between two and nine times. The V call is TRBV2, the J call TRBJ1-1; 7 nucleotides line up with TRBD1. The trim removed 5 bases at V and 0 bases at J, leaving 6 bases unmatched. The CDR3 spans 15 residues. Germline V gene lookup returns CDR1 SNHLY and CDR2 FYNNEI. Written as DNA, the CDR3 is TGTGCCAGCAGTAGGACAGGAGTGATGAACACTGAAGCTTTCTTT. Translating gives CASSRTGVMNTEAFF.

This clone was counted a single time. This chain uses TRBV19 with TRBJ2-7; 7 bases match TRBD1. The CDR3 extends over 15 amino acids. Germline CDR1 is LNHDA and CDR2 is SQIVND (reference sequence). The ends lost 1 base at V and 0 bases at J; junction bases unmatched: 3. CDR3 sequence reads: CASSIAGQTSYEQYF. The DNA for the CDR3 is TGTGCCAGTAGTATAGCGGGACAGACCTCCTACGAGCAGTACTTC.

This clone is medium-sized. The chain has TRBV27 and TRBJ1-2; 7 positions match TRBD1. V lost 3 bases and J lost 2; bases outside the gene matches: 0. Germline-derived CDR1 and CDR2 are MNHEY and SMNVEV (reference sequence). The CDR3 has 13 amino acids. The CDR3: CASSFRGNYGYTF. The CDR3 DNA reads TGTGCCAGCAGTTTCAGGGGGAACTATGGCTACACCTTC.

This clone was recorded only once. The chain combines TRBV7-9 with TRBJ2-5, with 7 bases fitting TRBD2. J lost 7 bases, V lost 0 bases, and 14 bases had no gene match. The length of the CDR3 is 17 residues. Germline CDR1 is SEHNR and CDR2 is FQNEAQ (reference sequence). CDR3 DNA: TGTGCCAGCAGCTTAGCGCTGGGGCGGGGGAATGCATGGACCCAGTACTTC. Translated: CASSLALGRGNAWTQYF.

The J gene is TRBJ1-5, the V gene TRBV29-1; TRBD1 matches 8 bases. The CDR3 has 13 residues. The germline gives CDR1 SQVTM, CDR2 ANQGSEA. With V trimmed by 4 bases and J by 4 bases, 3 bases remained unmatched. CDR3 sequence reads: CSVGQGANQPQHF. The CDR3 nucleotides read TGCAGCGTTGGGCAGGGGGCGAATCAGCCCCAGCATTTT. The full variable domain, with the rest looked up from reference TRBV29-1 and TRBJ1-5, is SAVISQKPSRDICQRGTSLTIQCQVDSQVTMMFWYRQQPGQSLTLIATANQGSEATYESGFVIDKFPISRPNLTFSTLTVSNMSPEDSSIYLCSVGQGANQPQHFGDGTRLSIL.

V and J are TRBV6-1 and TRBJ1-1; 11 bases line up with TRBD1. The CDR3 spans 15 residues. The germline V gene encodes CDR1 MNHNS and CDR2 SASEGT. With V trimmed by 6 bases and J by 4 bases, 7 bases remained unmatched. CDR3 nucleotide sequence: TGTGCCAGCAGCTCGGCCGGGACAGGGGGCACTGAAGCTTTCTTT. It is translated as CASSSAGTGGTEAFF.

V usage is TRBV6-1 and J usage is TRBJ2-7; possibly TRBD2 for D (5 bases). CDR1 is MNHNS and CDR2 is SASEGT in the germline V gene. Trimming shortened V by 11 bases and J by 1 base, and 21 bases separated the two germline ends. The CDR3 covers 15 residues. The DNA for the CDR3 is TGTGCCCTGACCCTAGCCGCCGACGGTTCCTACGAGCAGTACTTC. Residues: CALTLAADGSYEQYF.

This clone was counted a single time. This sequence joins TRBV5-1 and TRBJ2-5; the match to TRBD2 covers 8 bases. The assigned J gene may be wrong: the sequence end matches TRBJ2-7 better. The CDR3 length is 15 residues. In germline, CDR1 is SGHRS, CDR2 YFSETQ. CDR3 DNA sequence: TGCGCCAGCAGCTTGGACGGGGGGGTGTCCTACGAGCAGTACTTC. Amino acid sequence: CASSLDGGVSYEQYF.

V gene TRBV27 combines with J gene TRBJ1-2, with 7 bases identical to TRBD1. The V gene end was trimmed by 6 bases and the J gene end by 0 bases; junction bases not matched to a gene: 1. In germline, CDR1 is MNHEY, CDR2 SMNVEV (reference sequence). The CDR3 extends over 13 amino acids. In DNA, the CDR3 is TGTGCCAGCAGGGGACAGCCTAACTATGGCTACACCTTC. As protein: CASRGQPNYGYTF.

The chain uses TRBV4-1 and TRBJ2-7; no clear D. CDR1 MGHRA and CDR2 YSYEKL come from the germline V gene. V was trimmed by 3 bases and J by 1 base, leaving 7 bases between them. The CDR3 contains 13 residues. The CDR3 is CASSHIGSYEQYF. CDR3 DNA: TGCGCCAGCAGCCATATCGGGTCCTACGAGCAGTACTTC.

This rearrangement joins TRBV7-2 to TRBJ1-4; a weak D match, TRBD1 (5 bases). CDR1 is SGHTA, CDR2 FQGNSA, per germline. CDR3 length: 15 residues. Trimming removed 3 bases from V and 8 bases from J, with 16 bases in between. CDR3 in DNA: TGTGCCAGCAGCTTGTCTGGGGGGTCTTACGAAAAACTGTTTTTT. Amino acid sequence: CASSLSGGSYEKLFF.

This clone was counted only a few times. The CDR3 loop is CASSFSDRNEAFF. CDR3 sequence (DNA): TGTGCCAGCAGTTTTTCGGACAGGAATGAAGCTTTCTTT. The genes are TRBV6-5 and TRBJ1-1, with 7 bases fitting TRBD1. The CDR3 is 13 amino acids. V lost 4 bases and J lost 7; bases outside the gene matches: 6. Germline CDR1 is MNHEY and CDR2 is SVGAGI.

The genes are TRBV30 and TRBJ1-1; 9 bases fit TRBD1. The CDR3 consists of 13 residues. V gave up 4 bases and J gave up 1 base; unmatched junction bases: 1. Germline CDR1 reads GTSNPN; CDR2 reads SVGIG (reference sequence). CDR3 amino acids: CAWKTGGNTEAFF. The DNA of the CDR3 is TGTGCCTGGAAGACAGGGGGGAACACTGAAGCTTTCTTT.

Comment on this clone: Other DNA sequences in the sample encode the same CDR3. The V gene is TRBV28, the J gene TRBJ1-2; D unclear. In germline, CDR1 is MDHEN, CDR2 SYDVKM. This CDR3 region has 11 residues. Between the trimmed V and J ends, which lost 3 bases and 7 bases, there was a span of 6 bases. CDR3 protein: CASSLGLGYTF. Here the CDR3 DNA reads TGTGCCAGCAGTTTGGGCCTTGGCTACACCTTC.

The chain links TRBV7-6 to TRBJ2-3; D ambiguous. Germline CDR1 and CDR2: SGHVS and FNYEAQ. V gave up 5 bases and J gave up 3 bases, with 9 bases separating them. This CDR3 is built from 13 residues. The CDR3 coding sequence is TGTGCCAGCAGCCCAAGAGAGACAGATACGCAGTATTTT. Amino acid sequence: CASSPRETDTQYF.

The rearrangement uses TRBV5-1 and TRBJ1-1; D call uncertain. CDR1 is SGHRS and CDR2 is YFSETQ in the germline V gene. The V and J ends lost 4 bases and 3 bases respectively, with 19 bases between them. CDR3 length: 16 residues. The chain's CDR3 is CASSARAAGEDTEAFF. For the CDR3, the DNA is TGCGCCAGCAGCGCGCGGGCGGCCGGAGAGGACACTGAAGCTTTCTTT.

The chain has TRBV13 and TRBJ2-7; 8 bases are a match to TRBD1. The CDR3 totals 15 residues. In germline, CDR1 is PRHDT, CDR2 FYEKMQ (reference sequence). Trimming took 4 bases from V and 1 from J; bases not matched to a gene: 6. The CDR3 sequence is CASSSSGTGSYEQYF. DNA of the CDR3: TGTGCCAGCAGCTCCTCCGGGACAGGTTCCTACGAGCAGTACTTC.

The J gene is TRBJ2-5, the V gene TRBV2; possible D gene TRBD2, 6 bases. This CDR3 has 17 amino acids. V was cut by 4 bases and J by 4 bases, with 22 bases left in between. CDR1 is SNHLY, CDR2 FYNNEI, per germline. CDR3 residues: CASSGSLARERGETQYF. The CDR3 nucleotides are TGTGCCAGCAGTGGAAGCCTAGCACGGGAGAGGGGAGAGACCCAGTACTTC.

V usage is TRBV6-1 and J usage is TRBJ2-1, with D possibly TRBD1 on 5 matching bases. The V end was cut by 6 bases, the J end by 5 bases, with 14 bases between. The CDR3 is 14 residues long. CDR1 and CDR2 from the germline V gene are MNHNS and SASEGT. CDR3 loop: CASSRPGLDNEQFF. Here the CDR3 DNA reads TGTGCCAGCAGCCGCCCAGGGTTGGACAATGAGCAGTTCTTC.

This clone was counted once. The chain is built from TRBV5-1 and TRBJ1-2, with a weak D call TRBD1 (5 bases). Trimming took 3 bases from V and 6 from J, leaving 15 bases between them. The CDR3 consists of 14 residues. Germline V gene sequence: CDR1 SGHRS, CDR2 YFSETQ. The DNA of the CDR3 is TGCGCCAGCAGCTCTACCCCTCCGGGGGATGGCTACACCTTC. Its translation is CASSSTPPGDGYTF.

V and J are TRBV6-5 and TRBJ2-3; D may be TRBD2 (5 bases). The CDR3 covers 15 residues. Germline V gene sequence: CDR1 MNHEY, CDR2 SVGAGI. The germline V and J ends were trimmed by 5 bases and 1 base, with 13 bases remaining between them. CDR3 amino acids: CASSTPRRGTDTQYF. CDR3 bases: TGTGCCAGCAGTACTCCCCGGCGGGGCACAGATACGCAGTATTTT.

The rearrangement links TRBV9 to TRBJ1-2; 7 nucleotides match TRBD1. V shed 1 base, J shed 2 bases, and the junction held 5 bases outside the gene matches. Germline V gives CDR1 SGDLS, CDR2 YYNGEE. The CDR3 is made up of 15 amino acids. CDR3 coding DNA: TGTGCCAGCAGCGTATCCGACAGGGTAAACTATGGCTACACCTTC. This translates into CASSVSDRVNYGYTF.

The genes are TRBV11-1 and TRBJ1-1, with TRBD1 matching 8 bases. Germline-derived CDR1 and CDR2 are SGHAT and FQDESV (reference sequence). V lost 1 base and J lost 5; bases outside the gene matches: 6. The CDR3 is made up of 15 amino acids. The CDR3 loop is CASSLVSGGRTEAFF. The DNA for the CDR3 is TGTGCCAGCAGCTTAGTGTCAGGGGGCCGGACTGAAGCTTTCTTT.